This T cell receptor beta chain appears in the sequencing data of a study of memory CD4+ T cells and cytomegalovirus serostatus. Study-wide findings and caveats: Each of 55 to 80 CMV-associated TCRbeta sequences occurred in one to five individuals. Suggested: most of the CMV-linked TCR signature lies in CD4+ memory cells.

The protocol was immunoSEQ multiplex PCR, while the TCRdb copy is restricted to in-frame clones and leaves out a portion. Here the sample spans tens of thousands of clones, approximately 82% being singletons. Germline V gene data show CDR1 as MGHRA and CDR2 as YSYEKL. V lost 3 bases, J lost 5 bases, and 8 bases stayed unmatched. The CDR3 runs 16 residues. Remarks on this clone: Its antigen remains unknown.

The sort gate was single viable CD3+CD4+CD8-CD45RO+ cells for memory CD4+ T cells. The chain combines TRBV4-1 with TRBJ2-5, with 11 positions matching TRBD2. This TCR derives from an adult in good health and CMV-seronegative. The specimen sequenced was memory CD4+ T cells from blood. CDR3 DNA: TGCGCCAGCAGCCAGGGAGGTAGCGGGGGGGAGGAGACCCAGTACTTC. Translated, it gives CASSQGGSGGEETQYF.